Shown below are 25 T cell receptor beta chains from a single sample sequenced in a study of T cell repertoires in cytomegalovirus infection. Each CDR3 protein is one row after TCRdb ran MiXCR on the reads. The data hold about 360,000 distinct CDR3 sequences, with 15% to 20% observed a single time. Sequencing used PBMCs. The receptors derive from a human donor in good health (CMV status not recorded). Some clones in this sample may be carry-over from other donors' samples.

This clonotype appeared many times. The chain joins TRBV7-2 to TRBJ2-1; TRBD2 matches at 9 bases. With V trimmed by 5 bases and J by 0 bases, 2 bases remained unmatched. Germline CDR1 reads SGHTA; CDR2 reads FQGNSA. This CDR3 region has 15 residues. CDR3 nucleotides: TGTGCCAGCAGCGGAGCGGGGGGCTCCTACAATGAGCAGTTCTTC. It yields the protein CASSGAGGSYNEQFF.

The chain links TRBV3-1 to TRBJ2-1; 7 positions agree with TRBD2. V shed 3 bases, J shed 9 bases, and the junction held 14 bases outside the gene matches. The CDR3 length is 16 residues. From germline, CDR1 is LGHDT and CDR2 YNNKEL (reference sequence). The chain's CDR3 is CASSQGASGGGGEQFF. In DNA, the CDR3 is TGTGCCAGCAGCCAGGGAGCTAGCGGCGGTGGTGGTGAGCAGTTCTTC.

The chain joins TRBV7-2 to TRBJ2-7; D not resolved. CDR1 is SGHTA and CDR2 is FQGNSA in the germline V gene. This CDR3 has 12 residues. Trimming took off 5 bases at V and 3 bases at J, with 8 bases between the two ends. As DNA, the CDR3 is TGTGCCAGCAGCGCAGGCTACTACGAGCAGTACTTC. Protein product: CASSAGYYEQYF.

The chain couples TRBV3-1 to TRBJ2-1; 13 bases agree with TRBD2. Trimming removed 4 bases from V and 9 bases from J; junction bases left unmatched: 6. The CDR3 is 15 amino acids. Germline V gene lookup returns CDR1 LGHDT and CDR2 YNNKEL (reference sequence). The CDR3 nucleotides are TGTGCCAGCAGCCCCGGACTAGCGGGAGAGCGTGAGCAGTTCTTC. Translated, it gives CASSPGLAGEREQFF.

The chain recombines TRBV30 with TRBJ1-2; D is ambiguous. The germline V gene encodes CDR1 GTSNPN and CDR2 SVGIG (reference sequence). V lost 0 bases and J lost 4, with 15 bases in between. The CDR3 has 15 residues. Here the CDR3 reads CAWSVLGDFGYGYTF. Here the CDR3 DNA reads TGTGCCTGGAGTGTACTCGGGGATTTCGGCTATGGCTACACCTTC.

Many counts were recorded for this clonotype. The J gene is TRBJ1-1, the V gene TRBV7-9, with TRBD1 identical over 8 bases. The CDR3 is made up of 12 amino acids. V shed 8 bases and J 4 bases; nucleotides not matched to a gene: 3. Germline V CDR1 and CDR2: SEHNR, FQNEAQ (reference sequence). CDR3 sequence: CASSQGVTEAFF. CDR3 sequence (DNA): TGTGCCAGCTCACAGGGGGTCACTGAAGCTTTCTTT.

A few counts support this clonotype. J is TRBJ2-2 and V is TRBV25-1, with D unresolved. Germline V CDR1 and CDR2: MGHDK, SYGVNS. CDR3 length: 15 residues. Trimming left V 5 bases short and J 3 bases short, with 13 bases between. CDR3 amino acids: CASSTRRQDTGELFF. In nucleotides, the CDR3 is TGTGCCAGCAGTACCCGGCGGCAGGACACCGGGGAGCTGTTTTTT. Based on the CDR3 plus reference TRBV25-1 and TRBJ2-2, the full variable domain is EADIYQTPRYLVIGTGKKITLECSQTMGHDKMYWYQQDPGMELHLIHYSYGVNSTEKGDLSSESTVSRIRTEHFPLTLESARPSHTSQYLCASSTRRQDTGELFFGEGSRLTVL.

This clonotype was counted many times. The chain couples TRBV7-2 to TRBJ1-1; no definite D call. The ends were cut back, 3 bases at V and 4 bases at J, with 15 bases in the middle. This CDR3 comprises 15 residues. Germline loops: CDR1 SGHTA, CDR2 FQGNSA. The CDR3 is CASSFRPQPRTEAFF. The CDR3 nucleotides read TGTGCCAGCAGCTTTCGCCCTCAGCCTCGCACTGAAGCTTTCTTT.

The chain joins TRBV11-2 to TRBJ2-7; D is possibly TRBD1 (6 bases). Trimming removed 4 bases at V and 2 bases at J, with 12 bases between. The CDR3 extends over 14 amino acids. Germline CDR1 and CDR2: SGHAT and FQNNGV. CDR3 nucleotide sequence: TGTGCCAGCAGCTCCCGGGACACCCCCTACGAGCAGTACTTC. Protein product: CASSSRDTPYEQYF. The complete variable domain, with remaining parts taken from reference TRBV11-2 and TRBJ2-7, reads EAGVAQSPRYKIIEKRQSVAFWCNPISGHATLYWYQQILGQGPKLLIQFQNNGVVDDSQLPKDRFSAERLKGVDSTLKIQPAKLEDSAVYLCASSSRDTPYEQYFGPGTRLTVT.

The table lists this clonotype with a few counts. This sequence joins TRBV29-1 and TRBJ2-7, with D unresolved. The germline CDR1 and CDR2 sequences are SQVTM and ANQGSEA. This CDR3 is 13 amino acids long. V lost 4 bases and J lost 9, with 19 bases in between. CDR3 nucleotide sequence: TGCAGCGTTGCACTTCGTTCGGTCGTGGGGCAGTACTTC. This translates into CSVALRSVVGQYF.

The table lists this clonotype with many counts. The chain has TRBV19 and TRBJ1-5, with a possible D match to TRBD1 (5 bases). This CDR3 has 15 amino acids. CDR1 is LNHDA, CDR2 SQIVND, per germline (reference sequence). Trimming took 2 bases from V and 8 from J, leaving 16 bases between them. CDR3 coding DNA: TGTGCCAGTAGTATACACGGCCCGGGGGTTAAGCCCCAGCATTTT. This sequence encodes CASSIHGPGVKPQHF. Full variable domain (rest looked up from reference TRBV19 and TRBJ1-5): DGGITQSPKYLFRKEGQNVTLSCEQNLNHDAMYWYRQDPGQGLRLIYYSQIVNDFQKGDIAEGYSVSREKKESFPLTVTSAQKNPTAFYLCASSIHGPGVKPQHFGDGTRLSIL.

The CDR3 bases are TGCGCCAGCAGCCAAGGGGGCAAGGGGCGACACAATGAGCAGTTCTTC. Protein: CASSQGGKGRHNEQFF. The gene calls are TRBV4-1 and TRBJ2-1, with a tentative D call TRBD1 (5 bases). The V end was cut by 1 base, the J end by 5 bases, with 15 bases between. CDR3 length: 16 amino acids. Germline loops: CDR1 MGHRA, CDR2 YSYEKL.

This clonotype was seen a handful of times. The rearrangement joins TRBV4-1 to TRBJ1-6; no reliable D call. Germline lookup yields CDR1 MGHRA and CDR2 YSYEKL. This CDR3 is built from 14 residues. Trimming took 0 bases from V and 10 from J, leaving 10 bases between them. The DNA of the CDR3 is TGCGCCAGCAGCCAAGAGGCTGGGCGGTCACCCCTCCACTTT. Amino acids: CASSQEAGRSPLHF.

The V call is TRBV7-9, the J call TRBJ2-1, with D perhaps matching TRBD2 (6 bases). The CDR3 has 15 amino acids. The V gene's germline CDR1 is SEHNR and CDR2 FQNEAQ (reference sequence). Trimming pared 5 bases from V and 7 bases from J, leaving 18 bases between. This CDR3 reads CASSPSGHGGNEQFF. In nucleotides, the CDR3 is TGTGCCAGCAGCCCCAGCGGCCACGGAGGGAATGAGCAGTTCTTC.

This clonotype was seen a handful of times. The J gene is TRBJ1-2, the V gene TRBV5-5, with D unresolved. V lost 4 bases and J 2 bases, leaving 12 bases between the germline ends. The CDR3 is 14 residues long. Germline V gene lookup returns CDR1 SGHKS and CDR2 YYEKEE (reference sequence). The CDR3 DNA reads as TGTGCCAGCAGCCCCGCCCCAGAGAACTATGGCTACACCTTC. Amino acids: CASSPAPENYGYTF. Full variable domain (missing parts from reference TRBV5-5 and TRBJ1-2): DAGVTQSPTHLIKTRGQQVTLRCSPISGHKSVSWYQQVLGQGPQFIFQYYEKEERGRGNFPDRFSARQFPNYSSELNVNALLLGDSALYLCASSPAPENYGYTFGSGTRLTVV.

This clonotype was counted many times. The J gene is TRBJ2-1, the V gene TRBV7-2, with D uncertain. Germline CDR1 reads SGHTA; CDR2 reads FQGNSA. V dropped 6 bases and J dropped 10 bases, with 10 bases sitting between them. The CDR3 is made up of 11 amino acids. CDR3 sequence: CASSPFEEQFF. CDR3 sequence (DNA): TGTGCCAGCAGTCCGTTTGAGGAGCAGTTCTTC.

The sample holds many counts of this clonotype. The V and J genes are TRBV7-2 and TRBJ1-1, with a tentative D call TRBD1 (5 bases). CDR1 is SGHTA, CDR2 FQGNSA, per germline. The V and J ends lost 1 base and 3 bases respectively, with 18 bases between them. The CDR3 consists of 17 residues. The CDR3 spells CASSLGNPGLEYTEAFF. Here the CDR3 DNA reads TGTGCCAGCAGCTTAGGGAATCCGGGACTCGAGTACACTGAAGCTTTCTTT.

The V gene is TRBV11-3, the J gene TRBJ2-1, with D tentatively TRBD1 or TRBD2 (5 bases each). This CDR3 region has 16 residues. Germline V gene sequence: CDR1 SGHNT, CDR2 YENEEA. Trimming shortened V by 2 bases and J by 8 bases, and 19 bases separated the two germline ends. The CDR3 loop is CASSLSLGTTRDEQFF. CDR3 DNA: TGTGCCAGCAGCTTAAGCCTGGGGACCACCCGGGATGAGCAGTTCTTC.

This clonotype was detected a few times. For the CDR3, the DNA is TGTGCCAGCAGCCCCACAGTCGAGACCCAGTACTTC. Residues: CASSPTVETQYF. The J gene is TRBJ2-5, the V gene TRBV3-1, with unresolved D. The V and J ends lost 4 bases and 5 bases respectively, with 8 bases between them. Looked up from germline, CDR1 is LGHDT and CDR2 is YNNKEL (reference sequence). The CDR3 extends over 12 amino acids.

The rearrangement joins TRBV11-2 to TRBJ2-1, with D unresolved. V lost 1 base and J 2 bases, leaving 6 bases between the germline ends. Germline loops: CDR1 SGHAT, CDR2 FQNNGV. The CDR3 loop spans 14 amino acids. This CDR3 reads CASSLVVPYNEQFF. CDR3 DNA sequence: TGTGCCAGCAGCTTAGTAGTCCCCTACAATGAGCAGTTCTTC.

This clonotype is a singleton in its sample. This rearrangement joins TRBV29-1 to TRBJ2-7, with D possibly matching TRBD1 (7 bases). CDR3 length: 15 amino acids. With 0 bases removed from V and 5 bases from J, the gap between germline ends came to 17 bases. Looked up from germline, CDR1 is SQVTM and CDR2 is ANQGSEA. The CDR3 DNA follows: TGCAGCGTTGAAGAGAGGGGGGCAACAGGGGACGAGCAGTACTTC. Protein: CSVEERGATGDEQYF.

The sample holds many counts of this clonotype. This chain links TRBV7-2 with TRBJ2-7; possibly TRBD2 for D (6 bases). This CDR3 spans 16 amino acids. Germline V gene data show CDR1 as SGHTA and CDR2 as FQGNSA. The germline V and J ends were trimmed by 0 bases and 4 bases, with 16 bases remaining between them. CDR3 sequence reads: CASSLASQGLLYEQYF. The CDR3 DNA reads TGTGCCAGCAGCTTAGCGAGTCAGGGACTCCTTTACGAGCAGTACTTC.

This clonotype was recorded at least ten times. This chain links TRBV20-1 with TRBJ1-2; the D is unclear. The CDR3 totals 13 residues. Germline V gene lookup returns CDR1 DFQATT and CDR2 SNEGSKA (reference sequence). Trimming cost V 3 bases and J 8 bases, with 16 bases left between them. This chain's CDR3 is CSARLVGGEGYTF. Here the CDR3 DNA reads TGCAGTGCTAGGCTAGTTGGCGGCGAGGGCTACACCTTC.

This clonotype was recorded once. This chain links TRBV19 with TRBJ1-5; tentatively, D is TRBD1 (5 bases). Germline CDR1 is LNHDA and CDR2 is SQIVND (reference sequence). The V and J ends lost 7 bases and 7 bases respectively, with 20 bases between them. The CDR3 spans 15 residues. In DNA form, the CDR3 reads TGTGCCAGTACCCCAAGGAGGGGAGGAGGGCAGCCCCAGCATTTT. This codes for CASTPRRGGGQPQHF.

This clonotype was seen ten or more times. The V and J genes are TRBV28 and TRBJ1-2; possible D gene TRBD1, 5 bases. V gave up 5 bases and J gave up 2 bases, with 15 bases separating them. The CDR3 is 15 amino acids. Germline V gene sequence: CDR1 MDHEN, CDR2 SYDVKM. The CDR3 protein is CASSMGGFTNYGYTF. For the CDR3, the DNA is TGTGCCAGCAGTATGGGGGGTTTTACGAACTATGGCTACACCTTC.